The T cell receptor beta chain under discussion was sequenced for a study of cytomegalovirus exposure and HLA in healthy donors. About the research overall: HLA-typed donors were the source of around 85 million unique TCRs held in an early data release. Study-level findings and limits: TRBV6-2, TRBV6-3 and some other V segments were excluded as indistinguishable. A prior analysis recorded that most TCR beta V segments were productive about 87% or about 30% of the time. Rare TCR sequences predominated, though certain public TCRs were found in many donors.

V gave up 3 bases and J gave up 3 bases, with 14 bases separating them. Germline CDR1 and CDR2: SGHTA and FQGNSA. This CDR3 has 15 residues. Primers: 60 Vbeta forward and 13 Jbeta reverse. Sequencing was performed with immunoSEQ multiplex PCR; in TCRdb, only in-frame clones are kept and a portion is missing. The table lists 98,000 or so clones, about 76% of them singletons. In regard to this clone: Antigen specificity is unknown. Distinct nucleotide sequences in the sample also encode this CDR3.

Source material: PBMCs. The sequence derives from a human donor in good health. The chain recombines TRBV7-2 with TRBJ1-2, with a possible D match to TRBD1 (5 bases). The CDR3 DNA reads as TGTGCCAGCAGCTTGGGCCCGGGGGGTGACTATGGCTACACCTTC. Its translation is CASSLGPGGDYGYTF.